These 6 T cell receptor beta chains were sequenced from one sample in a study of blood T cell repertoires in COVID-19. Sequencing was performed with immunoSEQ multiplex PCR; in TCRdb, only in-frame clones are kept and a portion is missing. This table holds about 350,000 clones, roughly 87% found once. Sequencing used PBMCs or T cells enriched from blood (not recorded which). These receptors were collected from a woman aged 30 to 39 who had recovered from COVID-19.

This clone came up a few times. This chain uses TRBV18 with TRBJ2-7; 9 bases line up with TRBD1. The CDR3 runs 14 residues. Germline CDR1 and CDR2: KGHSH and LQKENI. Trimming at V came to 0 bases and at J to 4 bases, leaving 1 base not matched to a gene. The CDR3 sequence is CASSPPGTGYEQYF. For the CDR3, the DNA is TGTGCCAGCTCACCACCCGGGACAGGGTACGAGCAGTACTTC.

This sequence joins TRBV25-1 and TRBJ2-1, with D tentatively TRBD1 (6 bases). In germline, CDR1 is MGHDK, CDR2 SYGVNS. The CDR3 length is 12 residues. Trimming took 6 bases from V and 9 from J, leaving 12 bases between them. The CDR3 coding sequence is TGTGCCAGCAGAGAACAGGGAACTGAGCAGTTCTTC. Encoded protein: CASREQGTEQFF.

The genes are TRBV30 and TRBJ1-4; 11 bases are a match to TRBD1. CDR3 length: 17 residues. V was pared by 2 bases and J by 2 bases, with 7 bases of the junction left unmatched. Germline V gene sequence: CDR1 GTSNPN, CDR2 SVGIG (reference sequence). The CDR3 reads CAWSHGQGALTNEKLFF. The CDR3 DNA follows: TGTGCCTGGAGTCATGGACAGGGGGCTTTGACTAATGAAAAACTGTTTTTT.

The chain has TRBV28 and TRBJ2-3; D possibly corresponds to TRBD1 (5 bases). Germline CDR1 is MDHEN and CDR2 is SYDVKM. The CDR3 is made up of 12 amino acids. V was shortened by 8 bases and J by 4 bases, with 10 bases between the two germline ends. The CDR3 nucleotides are TGTGCCAGCTCCTGGGGCCCAGATACGCAGTATTTT. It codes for CASSWGPDTQYF.

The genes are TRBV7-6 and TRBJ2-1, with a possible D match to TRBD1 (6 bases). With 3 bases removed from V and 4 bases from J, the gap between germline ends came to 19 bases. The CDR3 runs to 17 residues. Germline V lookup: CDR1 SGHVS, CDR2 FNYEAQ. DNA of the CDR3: TGTGCCAGCAGCTTGCAGGGGTCCCTTCAGCGATACAATGAGCAGTTCTTC. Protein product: CASSLQGSLQRYNEQFF. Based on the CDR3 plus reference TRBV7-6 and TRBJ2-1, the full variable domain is GAGVSQSPRYKVTKRGQDVALRCDPISGHVSLYWYRQALGQGPEFLTYFNYEAQQDKSGLPNDRFSAERPEGSISTLTIQRTEQRDSAMYRCASSLQGSLQRYNEQFFGPGTRLTVL.

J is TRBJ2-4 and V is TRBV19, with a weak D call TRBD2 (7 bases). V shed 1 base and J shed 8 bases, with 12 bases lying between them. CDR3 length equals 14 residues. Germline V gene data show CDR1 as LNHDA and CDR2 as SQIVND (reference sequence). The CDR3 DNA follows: TGTGCCAGTAGTATAGGGCAGGGGAGGGACATTCAGTACTTC. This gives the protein CASSIGQGRDIQYF.